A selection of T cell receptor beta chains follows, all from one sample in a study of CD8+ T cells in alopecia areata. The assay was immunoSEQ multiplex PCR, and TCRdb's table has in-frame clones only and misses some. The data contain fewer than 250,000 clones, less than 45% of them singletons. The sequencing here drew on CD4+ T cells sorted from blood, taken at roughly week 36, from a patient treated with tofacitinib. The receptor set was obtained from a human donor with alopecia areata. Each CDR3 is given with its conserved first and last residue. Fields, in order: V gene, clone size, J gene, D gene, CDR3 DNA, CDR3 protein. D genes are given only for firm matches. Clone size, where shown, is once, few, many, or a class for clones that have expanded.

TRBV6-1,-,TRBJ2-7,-,TGTGCCAGCAGTGAGCGAAGGGTCGAGCAGTACTTC,CASSERRVEQYF
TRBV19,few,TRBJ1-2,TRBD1,TGTGCCACCCAGGACAGGGGCTATGGCTACACCTTC,CATQDRGYGYTF
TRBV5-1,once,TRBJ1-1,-,TGCGCCAGCAGCTTGGAGGTGAACACTGAAGCTTTCTTT,CASSLEVNTEAFF
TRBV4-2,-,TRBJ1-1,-,TGTGCCAGCAGCCAAGATCGAGGGGGGTTAAGCACTGAAGCTTTCTTT,CASSQDRGGLSTEAFF
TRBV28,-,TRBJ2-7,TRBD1,TGTGCCAGCACTACGCTCCTCGGACAGGGGTCCTACGAGCAGTACTTC,CASTTLLGQGSYEQYF
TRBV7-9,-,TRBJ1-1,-,TGTGCCAGCACCCCCCGAGGGGCCGAGAACACTGAAGCTTTCTTT,CASTPRGAENTEAFF
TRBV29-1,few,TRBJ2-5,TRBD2,TGCAGCGGTGCGGGAGGGGCCGAGACCCAGTACTTC,CSGAGGAETQYF
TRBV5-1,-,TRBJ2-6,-,TGCGCCAGCAGACGGACCGCCTCTGGGGCCAACGTCCTGACTTTC,CASRRTASGANVLTF
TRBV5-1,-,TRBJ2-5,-,TGCGCCAGCAGCTTTAGAGGGAGTGAGACCCAGTACTTC,CASSFRGSETQYF
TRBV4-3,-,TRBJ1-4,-,TGCGCCAGCAGCCCAAGCGAACCAGGGGATGAAAAACTGTTTTTT,CASSPSEPGDEKLFF
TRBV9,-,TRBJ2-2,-,TGTGCCAGCAGCGCCCGGTATGTGGGAGTTACCACCGGGGAGCTGTTTTTT,CASSARYVGVTTGELFF
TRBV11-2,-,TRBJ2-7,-,TGTGCCAGCAGTCCACGCCAGGGCTACGAGCAGTACTTC,CASSPRQGYEQYF
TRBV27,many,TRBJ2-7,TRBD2,TGTGCCAGCAGCCTCGTAGCGGGGACCTACGAGCAGTACTTC,CASSLVAGTYEQYF
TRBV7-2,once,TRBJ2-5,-,TGTGCCAGCAGTTCGAGGTCTGGGACCCAGTACTTC,CASSSRSGTQYF
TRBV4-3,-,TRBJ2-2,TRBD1,TGCGCCAGCAGCCAAGATCCCGGACAGGGCTTCGCCGGGGAGCTGTTTTTT,CASSQDPGQGFAGELFF
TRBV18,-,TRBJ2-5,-,TGTGCCAGCTCGCCGGCCGCGGGACAAGAGACCCAGTACTTC,CASSPAAGQETQYF
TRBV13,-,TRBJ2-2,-,TGTGCCAGCAGCTACAGGGACAACACCGGGGAGCTGTTTTTT,CASSYRDNTGELFF
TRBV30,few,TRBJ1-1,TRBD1,TGTGCCTACAGGGGGAAGGCTGAAGCTTTCTTT,CAYRGKAEAFF
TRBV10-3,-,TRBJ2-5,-,TGTGCCATCAGGACCTCTCAAGAGACCCAGTACTTC,CAIRTSQETQYF
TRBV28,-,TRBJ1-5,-,TGTGCCAGCAGCTCCACCATTCAGCCCCAGCATTTT,CASSSTIQPQHF
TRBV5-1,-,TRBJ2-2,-,TGCGCCAGCAGCTTGGCCAGCGTCACCGGGGAGCTGTTTTTT,CASSLASVTGELFF
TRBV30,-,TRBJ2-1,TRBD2,TGTGCCTGGAGCCCTAGCGGGAAGAATGAGCAGTTCTTC,CAWSPSGKNEQFF